Listed below are T cell receptor beta chains from one sample, sequenced in a study of STAT5B mutations in CD4+ large granular lymphocyte leukemia. This table comes from immunoSEQ multiplex PCR, and its TCRdb copy is limited to in-frame clones, with some not included. The sample has 37,000 or so clones; about 85% are singletons. The sample taken for sequencing was CD4+ T cells from blood buffy coats. These receptors were obtained from a human donor in good health. Each CDR3 is given with its conserved first and last residue. A D gene is named only where the DNA matches it firmly. Clone sizes are given selectively: once, few, many, or a class where the clone is expanded.

TRBV27	NA	TRBD2	15	TRBJ2-7	CASKISGTPTYEQYF	TGTGCCAGCAAGATAAGCGGGACTCCTACCTACGAGCAGTACTTC
TRBV19	NA	NA	16	TRBJ1-1	CASSVRGPISNTEAFF	TGTGCCAGTAGTGTCCGGGGCCCCATCTCGAACACTGAAGCTTTCTTT
TRBV7-8	NA	TRBD1	15	TRBJ1-5	CASSRGTGKTQPQHF	TGTGCCAGCAGCCGCGGGACAGGGAAGACTCAGCCCCAGCATTTT
TRBV29-1	NA	NA	13	TRBJ2-7	CSVTGTAFEEQYF	TGCAGCGTTACCGGGACTGCCTTTGAGGAGCAGTACTTC
TRBV28	NA	TRBD2	14	TRBJ2-3	CASRGLVYTDTQYF	TGTGCCAGCAGGGGACTAGTCTATACAGATACGCAGTATTTT
TRBV6-4	NA	TRBD1	13	TRBJ1-2	CASSETGNYGYTF	TGTGCCAGCAGTGAGACAGGGAACTATGGCTACACCTTC
TRBV27	NA	NA	13	TRBJ2-2	CASSSGNTGELFF	TGTGCCAGCAGTTCTGGGAACACCGGGGAGCTGTTTTTT
TRBV20-1	NA	NA	11	TRBJ2-1	CSASGRNEQFF	TGCAGTGCTTCAGGGCGGAATGAGCAGTTCTTC
TRBV4-1	once	NA	15	TRBJ2-2	CASSPRDSNTGELFF	TGCGCCAGCAGCCCCCGGGACTCGAACACCGGGGAGCTGTTTTTT
TRBV28	NA	TRBD2	13	TRBJ2-5	CASSPTGGGTQYF	TGTGCCAGCAGTCCGACGGGGGGTGGGACCCAGTACTTC
TRBV4-3	NA	TRBD1	15	TRBJ1-1	CASSQDLQGGTEAFF	TGCGCCAGCAGCCAAGATCTCCAGGGGGGCACTGAAGCTTTCTTT
TRBV15	once	NA	13	TRBJ2-3	CAAGQRGTDTQYF	TGTGCCGCCGGACAGAGGGGGACAGATACGCAGTATTTT
TRBV7-6	NA	NA	15	TRBJ2-5	CASSSSQGFGETQYF	TGTGCCAGCAGCTCATCCCAGGGGTTCGGAGAGACCCAGTACTTC
TRBV2	NA	NA	12	TRBJ2-3	CASSERRHTQYF	TGTGCCAGCAGTGAAAGGAGACATACGCAGTATTTT
TRBV5-1	NA	NA	14	TRBJ1-4	CASSLEGQGEKLFF	TGCGCCAGCAGCTTGGAGGGGCAGGGTGAAAAACTGTTTTTT
TRBV28	NA	NA	14	TRBJ1-2	CASSFPAGVRGYTF	TGTGCCAGCAGTTTCCCCGCGGGGGTGCGGGGCTACACCTTC
TRBV7-2	NA	NA	14	TRBJ2-3	CASQAYTGGDTQYF	TGTGCCAGCCAAGCTTACACCGGGGGAGATACGCAGTATTTT
TRBV5-6	NA	TRBD1	14	TRBJ2-7	CASSFRDRTYEQYF	TGTGCCAGCAGCTTCCGGGACAGGACCTACGAGCAGTACTTC
TRBV18	NA	TRBD1	16	TRBJ2-2	CASSPQTGEVSGELFF	TGTGCCAGCTCACCACAGACAGGGGAGGTTTCCGGGGAGCTGTTTTTT
TRBV7-9	NA	NA	14	TRBJ1-4	CASSLMGTNEKLFF	TGTGCCAGCAGCCTCATGGGAACTAATGAAAAACTGTTTTTT
TRBV27	NA	TRBD1	13	TRBJ2-7	CASALGTAYEQYF	TGTGCCAGTGCATTGGGGACAGCCTACGAGCAGTACTTC
TRBV6-1	NA	NA	14	TRBJ2-5	CASIESYSQETQYF	TGTGCCAGCATAGAGTCTTACAGTCAAGAGACCCAGTACTTC
TRBV11-2	once	NA	16	TRBJ1-3	CASSPRQTRPGNTIYF	TGTGCCAGCAGCCCCCGACAAACGCGGCCTGGAAACACCATATATTTT
TRBV5-4	NA	TRBD1	14	TRBJ1-5	CASSSGGAGQPQHF	TGTGCCAGCAGCTCAGGGGGCGCCGGTCAGCCCCAGCATTTT
TRBV28	NA	NA	13	TRBJ2-7	CASSSGRSYEQYF	TGTGCCAGCAGTTCAGGGAGAAGCTACGAGCAGTACTTC
TRBV5-6	NA	TRBD2	14	TRBJ2-5	CASSFSGSGKTQYF	TGTGCCAGCAGCTTTAGCGGGAGCGGGAAGACCCAGTACTTC
TRBV9	NA	NA	13	TRBJ1-1	CASSGGRSTEAFF	TGTGCCAGCAGTGGCGGGCGATCCACTGAAGCTTTCTTT
TRBV10-3	NA	TRBD2	15	TRBJ2-3	CAISDPAGGADTQYF	TGTGCCATCAGTGATCCAGCGGGAGGCGCAGATACGCAGTATTTT
TRBV4-3	NA	NA	15	TRBJ2-2	CASSQDGGIPGELFF	TGCGCCAGCAGCCAAGATGGCGGGATACCCGGGGAGCTGTTTTTT
TRBV7-3	few	NA	13	TRBJ1-5	CASSSDGYQPQHF	TGTGCCAGCAGCTCAGACGGTTATCAGCCCCAGCATTTT
TRBV7-2	NA	NA	13	TRBJ1-2	CASSHPGGNGYTF	TGTGCCAGCAGCCACCCCGGGGGAAATGGCTACACCTTC
TRBV2	NA	NA	13	TRBJ1-2	CASTPGVGYGYTF	TGTGCCAGCACCCCCGGGGTTGGCTATGGCTACACCTTC
TRBV2	NA	NA	14	TRBJ2-3	CASSQEGSTDTQYF	TGTGCCAGCAGCCAGGAGGGTAGCACAGATACGCAGTATTTT
TRBV5-1	NA	TRBD2	16	TRBJ2-7	CASSPGGSGRGYEQYF	TGCGCCAGCAGCCCCGGTGGTAGCGGGAGGGGTTACGAGCAGTACTTC
TRBV5-1	NA	NA	12	TRBJ2-5	CASSLTQETQYF	TGCGCCAGCAGCTTGACCCAAGAGACCCAGTACTTC
TRBV7-2	NA	NA	15	TRBJ1-1	CASSLNPEGNTEAFF	TGTGCCAGCAGCTTAAATCCAGAGGGGAACACTGAAGCTTTCTTT
TRBV28	NA	TRBD2	15	TRBJ2-1	CASTPGLAGVGEQFF	TGTGCCAGCACCCCGGGACTAGCGGGAGTGGGTGAGCAGTTCTTC
TRBV6-1	NA	TRBD1	12	TRBJ2-5	CASRGQLETQYF	TGTGCCAGCAGGGGACAGTTAGAGACCCAGTACTTC
TRBV4-3	NA	TRBD2	16	TRBJ2-5	CASSQAAGGLGETQYF	TGCGCCAGCAGCCAAGCTGCGGGAGGGCTGGGGGAGACCCAGTACTTC
TRBV9	NA	NA	13	TRBJ2-1	CASSVASVNEQFF	TGTGCCAGCAGCGTAGCTAGCGTCAATGAGCAGTTCTTC
TRBV6-1	NA	NA	14	TRBJ2-3	CASREGAGTDTQYF	TGTGCCAGCAGGGAGGGGGCCGGCACAGATACGCAGTATTTT
TRBV7-3	NA	TRBD2	16	TRBJ2-5	CASSRGGSGSGETQYF	TGTGCCAGCAGCCGGGGGGGTAGCGGGAGTGGTGAGACCCAGTACTTC
TRBV7-3	NA	TRBD1	16	TRBJ1-1	CASSLGTGASNTEAFF	TGTGCCAGCAGCCTAGGGACAGGGGCTTCGAACACTGAAGCTTTCTTT
TRBV27	NA	NA	13	TRBJ1-1	CASSLYRDTEAFF	TGTGCCAGCAGTCTCTATAGGGACACTGAAGCTTTCTTT
TRBV9	NA	TRBD2	15	TRBJ2-1	CASSPHGGDYNEQFF	TGTGCCAGCAGCCCCCACGGGGGGGACTACAATGAGCAGTTCTTC
TRBV7-9	NA	NA	14	TRBJ2-5	CASSLSLGGETQYF	TGTGCCAGCAGCTTAAGTTTGGGAGGAGAGACCCAGTACTTC
TRBV10-3	NA	TRBD1	16	TRBJ2-1	CAIRGQGGLSYNEQFF	TGTGCCATCAGGGGACAGGGGGGCCTCTCCTACAATGAGCAGTTCTTC
TRBV5-1	NA	NA	14	TRBJ2-1	CASSLAQVGDEQFF	TGCGCCAGCAGCTTGGCCCAGGTCGGCGATGAGCAGTTCTTC
TRBV7-9	NA	NA	13	TRBJ1-1	CASRGLANTEAFF	TGTGCCAGCAGGGGGCTAGCAAACACTGAAGCTTTCTTT
TRBV27	NA	NA	16	TRBJ2-1	CASSINSALNYNEQFF	TGTGCCAGCAGTATTAATAGCGCCCTGAACTACAATGAGCAGTTCTTC
TRBV28	once	NA	14	TRBJ2-7	CASSSPGVSYEQYF	TGTGCCAGCAGCTCTCCGGGGGTTTCCTACGAGCAGTACTTC
TRBV29-1	NA	TRBD2	15	TRBJ2-3	CSGRGTSAGTDTQYF	TGCAGCGGGCGAGGGACTAGCGCAGGCACAGATACGCAGTATTTT
TRBV9	NA	TRBD2	15	TRBJ2-3	CASSVESLAGNTQYF	TGTGCCAGCAGCGTAGAATCCCTAGCGGGCAATACGCAGTATTTT